This record covers a single T cell receptor (beta chain). The sample originates from a study of T-cell memory formation after mild COVID-19. This CDR3 has 15 residues. V was trimmed by 6 bases and J by 3 bases, leaving 17 bases between them. The germline V gene encodes CDR1 SGHRS and CDR2 YFSETQ. MiXCR, applied by TCRdb to the 5' RACE reads, yields one record per CDR3 protein. The table lists a few hundred thousand distinct CDR3 sequences, 8% to 10% of them singletons, with approximately 22% in the top ten. The rearrangement joins TRBV5-1 to TRBJ2-3; D might be TRBD2 (5 bases). This clonotype was sampled from a man in his late teens or twenties who had mild COVID-19 (a few samples of this study predate the infection). Cell type and time point are not known. The sample was PBMCs or a T cell subset sorted from them (not recorded which). CDR3 bases: TGCGCCAGCAAAGAGGGAACGGGAAGTACAGATACGCAGTATTTT. Protein: CASKEGTGSTDTQYF.